This T cell receptor beta chain was recorded in a study of STAT5B mutations in CD4+ large granular lymphocyte leukemia. Healthy controls were blood donor buffy coats. In the case of this clone: Its target is unknown.

Notes on the study in general: The CD4+ versus CD8+ T-LGLL clonality difference may reflect limited sample size.

Data came from immunoSEQ multiplex PCR; TCRdb stores just in-frame clones and leaves some out. This sample carries about 30,000 clones, roughly 77% of them seen once, and the ten largest clones take approximately 2%. The receptor comes from a human donor in good health. The sequencing sample was made of CD4+ T cells from blood buffy coats.

The CDR3 sequence is CASSYSGLAGHEQFF. In DNA form, the CDR3 reads TGTGCCAGCAGTTACTCGGGACTAGCGGGACATGAGCAGTTCTTC. This rearrangement joins TRBV6-6 to TRBJ2-1; 13 positions agree with TRBD2. CDR1 is MNHNY and CDR2 is SVGAGI in the germline V gene (reference sequence). CDR3 length: 15 residues. V lost 0 bases and J lost 8; bases outside the gene matches: 1.